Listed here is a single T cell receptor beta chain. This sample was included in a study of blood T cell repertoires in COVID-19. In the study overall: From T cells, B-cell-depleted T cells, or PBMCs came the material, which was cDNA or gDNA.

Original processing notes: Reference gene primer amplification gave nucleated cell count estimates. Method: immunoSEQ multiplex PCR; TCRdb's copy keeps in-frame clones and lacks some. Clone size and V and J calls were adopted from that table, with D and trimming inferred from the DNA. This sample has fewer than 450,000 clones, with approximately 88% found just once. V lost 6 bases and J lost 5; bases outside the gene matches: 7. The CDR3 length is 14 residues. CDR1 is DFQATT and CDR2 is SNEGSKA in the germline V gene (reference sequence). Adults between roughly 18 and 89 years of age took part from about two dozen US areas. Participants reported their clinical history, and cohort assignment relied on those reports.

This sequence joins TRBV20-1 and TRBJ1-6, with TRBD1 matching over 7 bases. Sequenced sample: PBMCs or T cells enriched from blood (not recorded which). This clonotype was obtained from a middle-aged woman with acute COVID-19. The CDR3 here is CSASPTGHNSPLHF. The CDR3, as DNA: TGCAGTGCCAGTCCGACAGGGCATAATTCACCCCTCCACTTT.